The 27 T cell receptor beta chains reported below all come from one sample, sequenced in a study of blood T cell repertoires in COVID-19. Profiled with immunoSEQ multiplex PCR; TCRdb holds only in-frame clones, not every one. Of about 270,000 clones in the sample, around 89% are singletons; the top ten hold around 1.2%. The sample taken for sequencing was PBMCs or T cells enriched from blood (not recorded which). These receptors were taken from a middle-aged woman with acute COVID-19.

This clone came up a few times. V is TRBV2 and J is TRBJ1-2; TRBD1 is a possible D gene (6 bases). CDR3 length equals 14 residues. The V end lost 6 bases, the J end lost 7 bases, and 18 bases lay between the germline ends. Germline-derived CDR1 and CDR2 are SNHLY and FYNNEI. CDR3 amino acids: CASRTQQGSFGYTF. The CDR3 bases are TGTGCCAGCAGGACCCAACAGGGTAGCTTTGGCTACACCTTC.

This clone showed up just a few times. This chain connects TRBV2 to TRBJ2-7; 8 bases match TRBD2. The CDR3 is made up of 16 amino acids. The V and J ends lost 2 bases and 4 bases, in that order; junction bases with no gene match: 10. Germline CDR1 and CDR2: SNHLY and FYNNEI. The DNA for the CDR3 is TGTGCCAGCAGTGAATCCAGCGGGAGTTTTTCGTACGAGCAGTACTTC. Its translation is CASSESSGSFSYEQYF.

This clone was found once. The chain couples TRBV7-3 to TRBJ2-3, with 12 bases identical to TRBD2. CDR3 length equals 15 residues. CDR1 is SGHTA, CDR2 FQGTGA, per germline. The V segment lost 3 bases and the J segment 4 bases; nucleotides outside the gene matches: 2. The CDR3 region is CASSLRLAGADTQYF. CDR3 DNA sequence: TGTGCCAGCAGCTTGCGACTAGCGGGAGCAGATACGCAGTATTTT. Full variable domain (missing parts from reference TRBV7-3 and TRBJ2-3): GAGVSQTPSNKVTEKGKYVELRCDPISGHTALYWYRQSLGQGPEFLIYFQGTGAADDSGLPNDRFFAVRPEGSVSTLKIQRTERGDSAVYLCASSLRLAGADTQYFGPGTRLTVL.

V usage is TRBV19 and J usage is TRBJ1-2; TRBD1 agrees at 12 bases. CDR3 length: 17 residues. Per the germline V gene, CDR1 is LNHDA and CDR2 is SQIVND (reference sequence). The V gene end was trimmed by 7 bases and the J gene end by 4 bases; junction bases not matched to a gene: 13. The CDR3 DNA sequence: TGTGCCAGTAACCAGCTGGGACAGGGGGCCCTAACCTATGGCTACACCTTC. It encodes CASNQLGQGALTYGYTF.

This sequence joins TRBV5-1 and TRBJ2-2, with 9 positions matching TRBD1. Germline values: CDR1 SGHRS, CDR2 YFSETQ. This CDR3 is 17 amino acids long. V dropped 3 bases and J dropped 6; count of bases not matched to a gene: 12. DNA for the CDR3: TGCGCCAGCAGCTCGATAACAGGGGGCCAAAACCCCGGGGAGCTGTTTTTT. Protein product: CASSSITGGQNPGELFF.

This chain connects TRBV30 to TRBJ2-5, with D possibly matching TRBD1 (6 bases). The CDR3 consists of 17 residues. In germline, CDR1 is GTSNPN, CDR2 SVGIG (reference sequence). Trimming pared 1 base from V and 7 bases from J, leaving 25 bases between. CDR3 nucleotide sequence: TGTGCCTGGAGTGGCGGATACACAGGGCCTCCGGTCGGGACCCAGTACTTC. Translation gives CAWSGGYTGPPVGTQYF.

The CDR3 loop is CASSEQGLAVGEQFF. DNA of the CDR3: TGTGCCAGCAGCGAACAGGGACTAGCTGTGGGTGAGCAGTTCTTC. The gene calls are TRBV7-2 and TRBJ2-1, with 9 bases aligning to TRBD2. The ends lost 5 bases at V and 9 bases at J; junction bases unmatched: 11. Per germline, CDR1 SGHTA and CDR2 FQGNSA. There are 15 residues in the CDR3.

The CDR3 region has the DNA TGCGCCAGCAGCCAAGACGGACAGGGGGAATACTATGGCTACACCTTC. Its translation: CASSQDGQGEYYGYTF. This chain uses TRBV4-3 with TRBJ1-2, with 10 bases lining up with TRBD1. V was clipped by 0 bases and J by 3 bases; unmatched bases: 4. The CDR3 has 16 amino acids. The V gene's germline CDR1 is LGHNA and CDR2 YSLEER.

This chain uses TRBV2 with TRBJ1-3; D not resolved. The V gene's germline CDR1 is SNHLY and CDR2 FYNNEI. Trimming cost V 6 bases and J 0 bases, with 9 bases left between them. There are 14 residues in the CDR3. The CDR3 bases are TGTGCCAGCAGGGCACAGAGCTCTGGAAACACCATATATTTT. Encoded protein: CASRAQSSGNTIYF.

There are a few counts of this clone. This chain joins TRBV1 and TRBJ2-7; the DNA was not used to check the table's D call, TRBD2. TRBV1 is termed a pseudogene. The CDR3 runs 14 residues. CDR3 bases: TGCACCAGCGGACGGACTAGCGGGATAGGGGAGCAGTACGTC. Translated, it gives CTSGRTSGIGEQYV.

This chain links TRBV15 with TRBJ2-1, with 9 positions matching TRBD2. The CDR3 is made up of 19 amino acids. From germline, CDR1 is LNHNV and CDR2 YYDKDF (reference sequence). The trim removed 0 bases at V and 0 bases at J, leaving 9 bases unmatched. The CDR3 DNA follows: TGTGCCACCAGCAGAGAGGCGGGAGGGTTAATCGGCTCCTACAATGAGCAGTTCTTC. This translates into CATSREAGGLIGSYNEQFF.

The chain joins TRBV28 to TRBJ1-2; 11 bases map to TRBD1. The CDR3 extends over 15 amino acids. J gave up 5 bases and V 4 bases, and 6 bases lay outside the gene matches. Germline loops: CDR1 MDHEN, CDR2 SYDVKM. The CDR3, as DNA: TGTGCCAGCAGTTCGCCGGGACAGGGGGGATATGGCTACACCTTC. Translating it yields CASSSPGQGGYGYTF.

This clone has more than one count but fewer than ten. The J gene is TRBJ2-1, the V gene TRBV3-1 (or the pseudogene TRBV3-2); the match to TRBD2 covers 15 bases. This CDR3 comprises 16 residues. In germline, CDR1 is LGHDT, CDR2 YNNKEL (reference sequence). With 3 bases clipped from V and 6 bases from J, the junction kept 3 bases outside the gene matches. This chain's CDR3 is CASSQMGLAGGNEQFF. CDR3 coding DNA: TGTGCCAGCAGCCAGATGGGACTAGCGGGAGGCAATGAGCAGTTCTTC.

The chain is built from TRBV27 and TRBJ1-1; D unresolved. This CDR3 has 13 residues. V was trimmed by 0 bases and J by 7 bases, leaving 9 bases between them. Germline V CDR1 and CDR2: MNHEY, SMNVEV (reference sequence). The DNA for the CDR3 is TGTGCCAGCAGTTTATCGCCCACATTTGAAGCTTTCTTT. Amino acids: CASSLSPTFEAFF.

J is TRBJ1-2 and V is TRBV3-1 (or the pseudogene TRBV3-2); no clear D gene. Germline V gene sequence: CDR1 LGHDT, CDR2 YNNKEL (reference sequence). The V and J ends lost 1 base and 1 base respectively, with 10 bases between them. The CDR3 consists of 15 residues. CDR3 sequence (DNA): TGTGCCAGCAGCCAAGGCACTAGGGTTAACTATGGCTACACCTTC. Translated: CASSQGTRVNYGYTF.

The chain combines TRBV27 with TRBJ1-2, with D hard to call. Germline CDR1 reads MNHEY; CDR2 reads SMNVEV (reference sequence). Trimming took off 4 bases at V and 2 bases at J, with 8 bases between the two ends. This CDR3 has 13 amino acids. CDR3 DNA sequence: TGTGCCAGCAGTTCGGCAGCGAACTATGGCTACACCTTC. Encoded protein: CASSSAANYGYTF.

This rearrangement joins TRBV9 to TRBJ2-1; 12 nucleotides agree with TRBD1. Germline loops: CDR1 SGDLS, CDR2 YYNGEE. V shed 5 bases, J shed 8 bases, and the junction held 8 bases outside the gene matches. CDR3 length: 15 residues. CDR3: CASRSRDRGPYEQFF. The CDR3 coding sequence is TGTGCCAGCAGGAGCCGGGACAGGGGGCCGTATGAGCAGTTCTTC. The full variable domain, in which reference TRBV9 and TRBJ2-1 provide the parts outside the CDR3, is DSGVTQTPKHLITATGQRVTLRCSPRSGDLSVYWYQQSLDQGLQFLIQYYNGEERAKGNILERFSAQQFPDLHSELNLSSLELGDSALYFCASRSRDRGPYEQFFGPGTRLTVL.

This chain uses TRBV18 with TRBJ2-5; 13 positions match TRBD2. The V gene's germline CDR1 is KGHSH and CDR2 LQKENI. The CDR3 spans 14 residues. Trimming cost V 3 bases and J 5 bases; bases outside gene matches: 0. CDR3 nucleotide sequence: TGTGCCAGCTCACCGGGACTAGCGGGGGAGACCCAGTACTTC. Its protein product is CASSPGLAGETQYF.

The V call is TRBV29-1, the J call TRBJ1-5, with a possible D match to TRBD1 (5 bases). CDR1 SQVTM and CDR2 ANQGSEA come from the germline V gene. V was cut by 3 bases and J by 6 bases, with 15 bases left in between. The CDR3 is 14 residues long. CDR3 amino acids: CSVEGGVPGQPQHF. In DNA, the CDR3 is TGCAGCGTTGAGGGGGGGGTGCCGGGTCAGCCCCAGCATTTT.

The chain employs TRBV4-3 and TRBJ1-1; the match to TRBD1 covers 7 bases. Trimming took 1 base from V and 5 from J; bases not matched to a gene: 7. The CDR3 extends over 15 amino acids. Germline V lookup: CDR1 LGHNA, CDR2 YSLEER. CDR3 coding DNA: TGCGCCAGCAGCCAAGTAGGAGGGGGCGAGACTGAAGCTTTCTTT. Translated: CASSQVGGGETEAFF.

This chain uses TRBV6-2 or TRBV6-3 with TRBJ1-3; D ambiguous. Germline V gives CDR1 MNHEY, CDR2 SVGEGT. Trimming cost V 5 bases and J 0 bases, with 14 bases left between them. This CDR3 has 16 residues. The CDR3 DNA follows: TGTGCCAGCAGTGACCAATTCGGGAGCTCTGGAAACACCATATATTTT. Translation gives CASSDQFGSSGNTIYF.

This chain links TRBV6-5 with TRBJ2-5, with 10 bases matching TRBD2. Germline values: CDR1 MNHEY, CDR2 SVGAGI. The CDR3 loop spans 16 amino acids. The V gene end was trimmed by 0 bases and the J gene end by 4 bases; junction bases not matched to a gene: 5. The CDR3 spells CASSYSSLAGVETQYF. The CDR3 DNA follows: TGTGCCAGCAGTTACTCGTCCCTAGCGGGAGTAGAGACCCAGTACTTC.

CDR3: CVEASGNTDTQYF. CDR3 nucleotides: TGTGTAGAGGCTAGCGGGAACACAGATACGCAGTATTTT. The chain joins TRBV7-9 to TRBJ2-3; 9 nucleotides line up with TRBD2. Germline values: CDR1 SEHNR, CDR2 FQNEAQ (reference sequence). The length of the CDR3 is 13 residues.

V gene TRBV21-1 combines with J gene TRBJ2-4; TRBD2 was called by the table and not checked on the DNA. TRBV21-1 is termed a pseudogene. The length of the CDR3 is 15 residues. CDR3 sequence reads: CASSGRGLAKNIQYF. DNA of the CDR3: TGTGCCAGCAGCGGTCGCGGTCTAGCCAAAAACATTCAGTACTTC.

This chain's CDR3 is CASSLYWTGRNSPLHF. In DNA form, the CDR3 reads TGTGCCAGCAGCTTATACTGGACAGGGAGAAATTCACCCCTCCACTTT. The gene calls are TRBV7-9 and TRBJ1-6, with TRBD1 matching 8 bases. The CDR3 runs to 16 residues. From germline, CDR1 is SEHNR and CDR2 FQNEAQ (reference sequence). The J segment lost 7 bases and the V segment lost 2 bases, leaving 7 bases of the junction unmatched.

The CDR3 spells CASYTGVTQETQYF. In DNA form, the CDR3 reads TGCGCCAGTTATACAGGGGTTACTCAAGAGACCCAGTACTTC. The V and J genes are TRBV5-1 and TRBJ2-5; 7 bases match TRBD1. This CDR3 has 14 amino acids. Germline CDR1 and CDR2: SGHRS and YFSETQ. The V segment lost 8 bases and the J segment 2 bases; nucleotides outside the gene matches: 9.

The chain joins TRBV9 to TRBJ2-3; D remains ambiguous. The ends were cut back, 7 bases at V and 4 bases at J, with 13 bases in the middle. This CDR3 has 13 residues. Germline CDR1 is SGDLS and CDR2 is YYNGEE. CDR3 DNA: TGTGCCAGCGTCGGTCTAGTTTCAGATACGCAGTATTTT. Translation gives CASVGLVSDTQYF.